This T cell receptor (beta chain) was identified during a study of T cells after yellow fever vaccination. Turning to the study itself: Fractions of limited cellularity were prepared by means of SMART-Seq v4 Ultra Low Input. Broader study findings: A weaker but faster secondary response was observed, peaking on day 5 versus 15. A small proportion of clonotypes was detected in both the CD4 and CD8 compartments. Abundant bulk-derived clonotypes could contaminate FACS-sorted repertoires.

CDR3 length: 15 amino acids. CDR1 MNHEY and CDR2 SVGAGI come from the germline V gene. TCRdb redid the calling of the 5' RACE reads with MiXCR, one entry per CDR3 protein. The data hold roughly 320,000 distinct CDR3 sequences, with about 10% observed a single time. To note about this clonotype: What it recognizes is unknown. The junction does not match germline at one end; this may be a read error.

The V call is TRBV6-5, the J call TRBJ2-2; D might be TRBD1 (6 bases). The source is a man between 18 and 35 years old who received the YFV17D yellow fever vaccine. Source: CD4+ T cells sorted from PBMCs, taken 45 days after the yellow fever booster vaccination. For the CDR3, the DNA is TGTGCCAGCAGTTCCCCGGGACAAATCGTAGGGGGGCTGTTTTTT. It encodes CASSSPGQIVGGLFF.